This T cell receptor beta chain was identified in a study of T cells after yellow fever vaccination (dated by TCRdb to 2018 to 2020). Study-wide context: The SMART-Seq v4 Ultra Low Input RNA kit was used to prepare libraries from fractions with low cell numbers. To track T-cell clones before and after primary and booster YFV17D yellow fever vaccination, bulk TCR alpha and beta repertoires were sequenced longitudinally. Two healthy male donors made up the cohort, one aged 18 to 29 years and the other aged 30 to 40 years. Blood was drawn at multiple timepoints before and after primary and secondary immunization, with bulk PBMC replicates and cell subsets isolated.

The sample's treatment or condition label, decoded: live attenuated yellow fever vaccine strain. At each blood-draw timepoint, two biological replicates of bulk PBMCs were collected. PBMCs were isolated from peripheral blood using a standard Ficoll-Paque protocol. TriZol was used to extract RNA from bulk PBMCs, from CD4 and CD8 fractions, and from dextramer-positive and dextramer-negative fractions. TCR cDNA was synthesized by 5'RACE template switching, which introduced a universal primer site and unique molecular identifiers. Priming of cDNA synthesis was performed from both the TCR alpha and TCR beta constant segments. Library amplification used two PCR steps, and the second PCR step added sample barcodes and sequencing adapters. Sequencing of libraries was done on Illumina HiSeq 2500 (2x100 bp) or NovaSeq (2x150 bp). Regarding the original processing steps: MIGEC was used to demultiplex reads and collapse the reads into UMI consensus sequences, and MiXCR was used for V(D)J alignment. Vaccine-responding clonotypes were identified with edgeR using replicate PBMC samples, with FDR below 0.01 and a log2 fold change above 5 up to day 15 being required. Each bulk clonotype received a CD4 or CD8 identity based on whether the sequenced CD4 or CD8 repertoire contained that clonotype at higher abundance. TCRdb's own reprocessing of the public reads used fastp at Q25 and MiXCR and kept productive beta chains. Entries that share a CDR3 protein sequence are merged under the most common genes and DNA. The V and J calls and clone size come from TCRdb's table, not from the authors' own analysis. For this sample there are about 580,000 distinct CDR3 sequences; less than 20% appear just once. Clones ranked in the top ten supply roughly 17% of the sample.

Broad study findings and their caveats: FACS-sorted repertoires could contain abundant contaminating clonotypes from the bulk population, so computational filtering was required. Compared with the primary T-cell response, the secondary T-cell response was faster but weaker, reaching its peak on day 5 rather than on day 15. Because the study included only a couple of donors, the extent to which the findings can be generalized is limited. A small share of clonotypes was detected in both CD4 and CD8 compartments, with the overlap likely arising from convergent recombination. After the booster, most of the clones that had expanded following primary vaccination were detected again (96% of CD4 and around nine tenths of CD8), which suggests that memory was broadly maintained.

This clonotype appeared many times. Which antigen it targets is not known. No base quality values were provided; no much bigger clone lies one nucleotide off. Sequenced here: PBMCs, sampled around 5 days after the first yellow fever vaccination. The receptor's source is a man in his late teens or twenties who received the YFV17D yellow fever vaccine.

The CDR3 loop reads CASSGPGLGTTYNEQFF. In nucleotides, the sequence is TGTGCCAGCAGTGGGCCGGGACTAGGCACAACCTACAATGAGCAGTTCTTC. In this chain, TRBV2 is recombined with TRBJ2-1, with TRBD2 identical over 8 junction bases. The CDR3 measures 17 amino acids from cysteine to phenylalanine. The retained sequence is limited to the CDR3, 51 bases, with the frame set at the first base. CDR1 and CDR2 (SNHLY, FYNNEI) derive from the germline V gene. Compared with germline, V lacks 4 bases and J lacks 2 bases; bases without a gene match: 10.